The clone carrying this TCR beta chain was recorded at least ten times. Its antigen is unknown. CDR3 length: 20 residues. Germline V gene lookup returns CDR1 KGHSH and CDR2 LQKENI. V shed 3 bases, J shed 2 bases, and the junction held 13 bases outside the gene matches. These data come from a study of T-cell reconstitution after alpha-beta-depleted transplantation in children. General observations from the study: Alpha-beta T cells about two months after transplant reportedly derived from several hundred expanded graft clones. Surviving thymic progenitors and recipient T cells were the source of high TCRbeta diversity at day 60 in some patients. Diversity and T-cell counts at one year after transplant derived mostly from new T cells.

The library targeted TCRbeta and was prepared with unique molecular identifiers. TCRdb re-derived calls from the PCR reads in MiXCR, one entry per CDR3 protein. The table includes about 280,000 distinct CDR3 sequences, 11% detected once. Sample: peripheral blood, taken 180 days after TCRalphabeta/CD19-depleted stem cell transplant. The chain employs TRBV18 and TRBJ2-5; TRBD2 aligns across 15 bases. The clonotype comes from a male patient between 2 and 10 years old who had a stem cell transplant for chronic granulomatous disease, so the T cells may come from the graft donor. CDR3 nucleotides: TGTGCCAGCTCACCTTGGACTAGCGGGAGGGCCTTCGGTGTACAAGAGACCCAGTACTTC. It codes for CASSPWTSGRAFGVQETQYF.